The present T cell receptor beta chain was sequenced within a study of Graves' ophthalmopathy and Graves' hyperthyroidism. The overall study: Prior to any treatment, peripheral blood was collected at the time of initial diagnosis.

Points on this clonotype: The antigen remains undetermined.

General observations from the study: Blood repertoires reportedly contained most expanded thyroid clonotypes above 0.001 frequency.

Researchers turned away patients with other autoimmune diseases, uncontrolled infections, pregnancy or lactation. Diagnostic conclusions were grounded in clinical symptoms, serum thyroxine, TRAb, thyroid ultrasound and orbital computed tomography. TCR beta CDR3 amplification used RNA transcripts. HTBI primers served in a first-round RT-PCR, which a second-round multiplex PCR followed. A single record per CDR3 protein comes from TCRdb applying MiXCR to the multiplex PCR reads. The sample holds some 39,000 distinct CDR3 sequences, approximately 46% seen once. Sequenced input: peripheral blood. The clonotype was recovered from an adult woman with stable Graves' hyperthyroidism.

CDR3 DNA sequence: TGTGCCTGGACTCGGACTCAAGAGACCCAGTACTTC. As protein: CAWTRTQETQYF. This sequence joins TRBV30 and TRBJ2-5; possible D gene TRBD2, 5 bases. The ends were cut back, 4 bases at V and 2 bases at J, with 8 bases in the middle. Germline values: CDR1 GTSNPN, CDR2 SVGIG (reference sequence). There are 12 residues in the CDR3.